This T cell receptor (beta chain) was identified during a study of blood T cell repertoires in COVID-19. TCRdb keeps only in-frame clones here, not all; method: immunoSEQ multiplex PCR. This table holds roughly 260,000 clones, around 87% found once. This clone was counted a single time. What was sequenced was PBMCs or T cells enriched from blood (not recorded which). This TCR was sampled from a woman in her thirties with acute COVID-19.

The CDR3 DNA is TGTGCCAGCAGTGATTGGTCCGGAGGTGAAGTTCGGTTCTTC. Its translation is CASSDWSGGEVRFF. This chain joins TRBV25-1 and TRBJ2-1; maybe TRBD2 (5 bases). This CDR3 region has 14 residues. Germline lookup yields CDR1 MGHDK and CDR2 SYGVNS. Trimming removed 3 bases from V and 15 bases from J, with 21 bases in between.